Listed below are T cell receptor beta chains from one sample, sequenced in a study of cytomegalovirus exposure and HLA in healthy donors. Profiled with immunoSEQ multiplex PCR; TCRdb holds only in-frame clones, not every one. This table has 200,000 to 250,000 clones, about four fifths appearing once. Sequenced material: PBMCs. The receptors originated from a woman aged 50 to 60 in good health and CMV-seropositive. Both conserved end residues are part of each CDR3. A D gene is named only where the DNA matches it firmly. Clone size is not always given. Where it is, it says once, few, many or a class for expanded clones.

v_call	d_call	j_call	clone_size	cdr3_nt	cdr3_aa
TRBV10-3	.	TRBJ2-2	.	TGTGCCATCAGCCTTGACAGTGCCGGGGAGCTGTTTTTT	CAISLDSAGELFF
TRBV7-9	TRBD2	TRBJ2-5	.	TGTGCCAGCAGGCCTAGCGGGGCCGAGACCCAGTACTTC	CASRPSGAETQYF
TRBV7-9	TRBD1	TRBJ1-2	.	TGTTCCAGCAGCTGGACAGGGGGGTATGGCTACACCTTC	CSSSWTGGYGYTF
TRBV9	.	TRBJ1-3	.	TGTGCCAGCAGCGCCAGACAGGCCTCTGGAAACACCATATATTTT	CASSARQASGNTIYF
TRBV28	.	TRBJ1-2	.	TGTGCCAGCAGTTCCGGGGAGGGAGGGAAGGATGGCTACACCTTC	CASSSGEGGKDGYTF
TRBV5-4	TRBD1	TRBJ1-2	.	TGTGCCAGCAGCTTAAAAAATGGACAGGGTTATCATGGCTACACCTTC	CASSLKNGQGYHGYTF
TRBV6-5	.	TRBJ2-1	.	TGTGCCAGCAGCCGGACTGTGGTGGAGCAGTTCTTC	CASSRTVVEQFF
TRBV9	.	TRBJ1-1	.	TGTGCCAGCAGCGTACAGGGTTTTAGGGTATCCGAAGCTTTCTTT	CASSVQGFRVSEAFF
TRBV5-6	TRBD1	TRBJ1-3	.	TGTGCCAGCAGTTTCCGGGACAGCTCTGGAAACACCATATATTTT	CASSFRDSSGNTIYF
TRBV7-3	.	TRBJ2-2	.	TGTGCCAGCAGCCGGGACACCAACACCGGGGAGCTGTTTTTT	CASSRDTNTGELFF
TRBV30	.	TRBJ1-2	.	TGTGCCTGGAGCGCCTTGGTCCCGAGGAGTGGCTACACCTTC	CAWSALVPRSGYTF
TRBV9	.	TRBJ1-1	few	TGTGCCAGCAGCGGTAGAGGGGAAGCTTTCTTT	CASSGRGEAFF
TRBV25-1	TRBD1	TRBJ2-7	.	TGTGCCAGCAGTGCAGCCGGGACAGGGCACCACGAGCAGTACTTC	CASSAAGTGHHEQYF
TRBV11-2	TRBD1	TRBJ1-5	.	TGTGCCAGCAGCTTCCAGAGCGGGGACAGGGCCAATCAGCCCCAGCATTTT	CASSFQSGDRANQPQHF
TRBV27	TRBD1	TRBJ1-4	.	TGTACCAGCAGTAAAGCGACAGGGGTAACAGGTGAAAAACTGTTTTTT	CTSSKATGVTGEKLFF
TRBV6-5	.	TRBJ2-7	.	TGTGCCAGCAGAGAGCCCGGGTCATCGAGATACGAGCAGTACTTC	CASREPGSSRYEQYF
TRBV2	TRBD1	TRBJ1-6	.	TGTGCCAGCAGGGTGGGACAGACTTATAGGCCCCTCCACTTT	CASRVGQTYRPLHF
TRBV4-2	.	TRBJ1-1	.	TGTGCCAGCAGCCAAGGGTTGGAGGGACGGGGGGCTGAAGCTTTCTTT	CASSQGLEGRGAEAFF
TRBV25-1	TRBD2	TRBJ2-1	.	TGTGCCAGCAGTGAAGGACTAGCGGGAGACAATGAGCAGTTCTTC	CASSEGLAGDNEQFF
TRBV7-2	.	TRBJ1-2	.	TGTGCCAGCAGCTTAGTAGTCGTATCCTCCTATGGCTACACCTTC	CASSLVVVSSYGYTF
TRBV6-6	.	TRBJ2-1	.	TGTGCCACCCAGTCCTACAATGAGCAGTTCTTC	CATQSYNEQFF
TRBV9	.	TRBJ1-6	.	TGTGCCAGCAGCGTAGACGGGCAGGGAACACCCCTCCACTTT	CASSVDGQGTPLHF
TRBV10-3	TRBD2	TRBJ2-7	few	TGTGCCATCGGGACTAGCGGGGGGGCCCCGGACGAGCAGTACTTC	CAIGTSGGAPDEQYF
TRBV18	.	TRBJ1-1	.	TGTGCCAGCTCACTCAGGGTGGCTGAAGCTTTCTTT	CASSLRVAEAFF
TRBV27	.	TRBJ1-2	.	TGTGCCAGCAGTTTATCGAGGAACGGGATTTATTCTAGTGGCTACACCTTC	CASSLSRNGIYSSGYTF
TRBV7-2	TRBD2	TRBJ2-7	.	TGTGCCAGCAGCGTCGGACTAGCGGGACCTGCCTACGAGCAGTACTTC	CASSVGLAGPAYEQYF
TRBV7-3	.	TRBJ1-1	few	TGTGCCAGCAGCTTAACGGCGGGGGCTGAAGCTTTCTTT	CASSLTAGAEAFF
TRBV7-3	.	TRBJ1-1	few	TGTGCCAGCAGCCCACGGGACAAGAACACTGAAGCTTTCTTT	CASSPRDKNTEAFF
TRBV7-9	TRBD1	TRBJ2-1	.	TGTGCCAGCAGCTACCGACAGGGCTCCTACAATGAGCAGTTCTTC	CASSYRQGSYNEQFF
TRBV9	TRBD2	TRBJ2-7	.	TGTGCCAGCAGCGTAGGGGGGGGGAAGTACGAGCAGTACTTC	CASSVGGGKYEQYF
TRBV10-3	TRBD1	TRBJ2-7	.	TGTGCCATCAGCAAGGGACAGGGGCCCTCCGAGCAGTACTTC	CAISKGQGPSEQYF
TRBV7-9	TRBD1	TRBJ1-1	few	TGTGCCAGCAGCCCAGGGGGCACTGAAGCTTTCTTT	CASSPGGTEAFF
TRBV28	.	TRBJ2-5	.	TGTGCCAGCAGTACTAAGGCGGGGAACCTAGGGACCCAGTACTTC	CASSTKAGNLGTQYF
TRBV18	TRBD1	TRBJ2-4	.	TGTGCCAGCTCAGATACGGACAGGGGGCAAGGAAACATTCAGTACTTC	CASSDTDRGQGNIQYF
TRBV5-6	TRBD2	TRBJ2-7	.	TGTGCCAGCAGCTTGGAACTAGCGGGGACCTACGAGCAGTACTTC	CASSLELAGTYEQYF
TRBV7-2	TRBD1	TRBJ2-7	.	TGTGCCAGCAGCCCGACAGGGAATGTCTACGAGCAGTACTTC	CASSPTGNVYEQYF
TRBV2	.	TRBJ2-1	.	TGTGCCAGCAGGCCGCCCGGGAGCTCCTACAATGAGCAGTTCTTC	CASRPPGSSYNEQFF
TRBV9	TRBD1	TRBJ2-7	.	TGTGCCAGCAGCGGAGGGACAGACCCTACGTACGAGCAGTACTTC	CASSGGTDPTYEQYF
TRBV5-1	TRBD1	TRBJ2-2	.	TGCGCCAGCACTGGCGAGGGGGCGTACACCGGGGAGCTGTTTTTT	CASTGEGAYTGELFF
TRBV7-9	.	TRBJ1-1	few	TGTGCCAGCAGCTTAGGGCGGATGAACACTGAAGCTTTCTTT	CASSLGRMNTEAFF
TRBV6-6	.	TRBJ1-1	.	TGTGCCAGCAGTCCAACAGGGGAAGCTTTCTTT	CASSPTGEAFF
TRBV7-6	.	TRBJ1-2	.	TGTGCCAGCAGCCCGGGGGAGGGAGGTGGCTACACCTTC	CASSPGEGGGYTF
TRBV11-2	.	TRBJ1-5	once	TGTGCCAGCAGCTTCGGGTCATATAGCAATCAGCCCCAGCATTTT	CASSFGSYSNQPQHF
TRBV2	TRBD2	TRBJ2-3	.	TGTGCCAGCAAGTTTCGACTAGCGTCTACAGATACGCAGTATTTT	CASKFRLASTDTQYF
TRBV19	.	TRBJ1-5	.	TGTGCCAGTATGAAACGGGGAGGGGATCAGCCCCAGCATTTT	CASMKRGGDQPQHF